A single sample gave rise to the 9 T cell receptor beta chains below, sequenced in a study of T-cell reconstitution after alpha-beta-depleted transplantation in children (dated by TCRdb to the mid-2010s). Libraries were constructed by PCR. The sequencing machine was an Illumina HiSeq 2500. TCR library preparation used molecular barcoding, with unique molecular identifiers applied to normalize quantification of the TCRbeta repertoire. In-frame beta chains were kept once TCRdb had trimmed the public reads at Q25 with fastp and called clones with MiXCR. Each CDR3 protein gets just one entry, which takes the most common genes and DNA from the rows behind it. The sample table shows 200,000 to 250,000 distinct CDR3 sequences, and 7.5% to 9.5% are seen once. About 6.4% of the sample comes from the top ten. The treatment or condition label here, explained by the study, means: allogeneic hematopoietic cell transplantation with graft depleted of TCRalphabeta T cells and CD19 B cells.

The starting material was PBMCs, mostly from graft donor cells, obtained 180 days after TCRalphabeta/CD19-depleted stem cell transplant. Receptor source: a male patient between 10 and 17 years old who had a stem cell transplant for acute lymphoblastic leukemia, so the T cells may come from the graft donor.

Comment on this clonotype: This sequence may be a read error, since a much larger clone differs from it by one base. This chain uses TRBV7-8 with TRBJ1-1; unclear D gene. Germline CDR1 is SGHVS and CDR2 is FQNEAQ. The CDR3 length is 14 residues. The CDR3 region is CARSLFKGNTEAFF. The DNA of the CDR3 is TGTGCCAGGAGCTTATTCAAGGGGAACACTGAAGCTTTCTTT.

This clonotype was recorded many times. The V call is TRBV12-3 or TRBV12-4, the J call TRBJ1-4, with D possibly TRBD1 on 5 matching bases. The CDR3 is 14 residues long. V gave up 5 bases and J gave up 8 bases, with 15 bases separating them. CDR3 sequence reads: CASSIQGLREKLFF. Written as DNA, the CDR3 is TGTGCCAGCAGTATTCAGGGACTCCGGGAAAAACTGTTTTTT.

This clonotype has at least ten counts. The rearrangement links TRBV7-2 to TRBJ2-1; possibly TRBD2 for D (5 bases). Germline V CDR1 and CDR2: SGHTA, FQGNSA. The CDR3 covers 13 residues. V was shortened by 0 bases and J by 8 bases, with 8 bases between the two germline ends. CDR3 sequence (DNA): TGTGCCAGCAGCTTAGCCTACGGGGATGAGCAGTTCTTC. Its protein is CASSLAYGDEQFF. Based on the CDR3 plus reference TRBV7-2 and TRBJ2-1, the full variable domain is GAGVSQSPSNKVTEKGKDVELRCDPISGHTALYWYRQSLGQGLEFLIYFQGNSAPDKSGLPSDRFSAERTGGSVSTLTIQRTQQEDSAVYLCASSLAYGDEQFFGPGTRLTVL.

On this clonotype itself: A much larger clone lies a single base off, so this may be a read error. V and J are TRBV18 and TRBJ1-2, with TRBD1 as a possible D gene (5 bases). The germline V gene encodes CDR1 KGHSH and CDR2 LQKENI. The CDR3 has 13 amino acids. CDR3 in DNA: TGTGTCAGCTCACCATCGGACATAGGTGGCTACACCTTC. Its translation: CVSSPSDIGGYTF. The whole variable domain, remainder taken from reference TRBV18 and TRBJ1-2, is NAGVMQNPRHLVRRRGQEARLRCSPMKGHSHVYWYRQLPEEGLKFMVYLQKENIIDESGMPKERFSAEFPKEGPSILRIQQVVRGDSAAYFCVSSPSDIGGYTFGSGTRLTVV.

This clonotype occurred many times. The chain carries TRBV7-9 and TRBJ1-2, with TRBD1 identical over 12 bases. The J segment lost 6 bases and the V segment lost 1 base, leaving 9 bases of the junction unmatched. There are 17 residues in the CDR3. CDR1 is SEHNR, CDR2 FQNEAQ, per germline (reference sequence). CDR3 sequence: CASSLGDRGREVDGYTF. For the CDR3, the DNA is TGTGCCAGCAGCTTAGGGGACAGGGGGCGGGAAGTCGATGGCTACACCTTC.

This clonotype was found many times. The chain carries TRBV28 and TRBJ2-7; tentatively, D is TRBD2 (5 bases). Between the trimmed V and J ends, which lost 1 base and 1 base, there was a span of 14 bases. The germline V gene has CDR1 MDHEN and CDR2 SYDVKM. This CDR3 is 16 amino acids long. Here the CDR3 reads CASSLLGLAASYEQYF. In DNA, the CDR3 is TGTGCCAGCAGTTTATTGGGTCTAGCTGCATCCTACGAGCAGTACTTC.

This clonotype was detected a few times. This rearrangement joins TRBV28 to TRBJ2-7; 7 nucleotides align to TRBD2. CDR1 and CDR2 (germline): MDHEN, SYDVKM. V dropped 7 bases and J dropped 1; count of bases not matched to a gene: 16. CDR3 length equals 17 residues. The DNA of the CDR3 is TGTGCCAGCAATCAGCAAGGGACTACTATACTATCCTACGAGCAGTACTTC. Encoded protein: CASNQQGTTILSYEQYF.

This clonotype occurred a few times. This sequence joins TRBV6-5 and TRBJ2-6; possibly TRBD1 for D (5 bases). Germline V gene data show CDR1 as MNHEY and CDR2 as SVGAGI. The CDR3 loop spans 15 amino acids. Trimming took off 6 bases at V and 1 base at J, with 10 bases between the two ends. In nucleotides, the CDR3 is TGTGCCAGCAGAATCTCAGGGTCTGGGGCCAACGTCCTGACTTTC. Its protein product is CASRISGSGANVLTF.

A remark on this clonotype: Possible read error: a much larger clone is one base away. The chain employs TRBV11-2 and TRBJ1-1, with D hard to call. The CDR3 is made up of 14 amino acids. The V end was cut by 0 bases, the J end by 5 bases, with 10 bases between. Per germline, CDR1 SGHAT and CDR2 FQNNGV. The CDR3 nucleotides read TGTGCCAGCAGCTTAGAAGGGAAGGAAACTGAAGCTTTCTTT. Encoded protein: CASSLEGKETEAFF. Full variable domain (rest looked up from reference TRBV11-2 and TRBJ1-1): EAGVAQSPRYKIIEKRQSVAFWCNPISGHATLYWYQQILGQGPKLLIQFQNNGVVDDSQLPKDRFSAERLKGVDSTLKIQPAKLEDSAVYLCASSLEGKETEAFFGQGTRLTVV.